Listed here are 30 T cell receptor beta chains from one sample, sequenced in a study of blood T cells in healthy people across ages (dated by TCRdb to the mid-2010s). Libraries were constructed by 5' RACE. The sequencer was an Illumina HiSeq 2500. A second roughly 7 to 11 cycle PCR used a sample-barcoded 5' primer and a J-beta primer mix. TCRdb trimmed the raw reads at Q25, called clones with MiXCR and kept productive beta chains. Merged by CDR3 protein, the rows form single entries marked with the most common genes and DNA. The sample yields 2 million or so distinct CDR3 sequences; around 50% were counted once. The ten most abundant clones make up approximately 2.1% of the sample. What was sequenced was blood. The receptors derive from a woman aged 40 to 55 in good health.

J is TRBJ2-1 and V is TRBV7-2; 9 nucleotides line up with TRBD1. J was trimmed by 6 bases and V by 5 bases; bases with no gene match: 11. Germline V gene sequence: CDR1 SGHTA, CDR2 FQGNSA. This CDR3 has 16 amino acids. CDR3 sequence (DNA): TGTGCCAGCAGCCCTAGCTACAGGGGGCTAGGCAATGAGCAGTTCTTC. This translates into CASSPSYRGLGNEQFF.

The sample holds a few counts of this clonotype. The chain links TRBV6-5 to TRBJ2-7; 7 bases are a match to TRBD2. Germline trimming cut 2 bases from V and 3 bases from J; bases unmatched to any gene: 4. This CDR3 spans 14 amino acids. CDR1 and CDR2 (germline): MNHEY, SVGAGI. The CDR3 DNA reads TGTGCCAGCAGTTACCGGGCGGGGGTCTACGAGCAGTACTTC. Its protein is CASSYRAGVYEQYF.

CDR3 in amino acids: CSASGRTPRGTGELFF. As DNA, the CDR3 is TGCAGTGCTAGTGGACGGACACCCAGGGGGACCGGGGAGCTGTTTTTT. The gene calls are TRBV20-1 and TRBJ2-2; 7 bases are shared with TRBD1. CDR3 length equals 16 residues. V shed 3 bases, J shed 5 bases, and the junction held 12 bases outside the gene matches. Germline V gene data show CDR1 as DFQATT and CDR2 as SNEGSKA (reference sequence).

The chain recombines TRBV28 with TRBJ2-2; 7 nucleotides match TRBD2. The trim removed 5 bases at V and 1 base at J, leaving 10 bases unmatched. Germline assignment: CDR1 MDHEN and CDR2 SYDVKM. The CDR3 is 17 amino acids. Written as DNA, the CDR3 is TGTGCCAGCAGTCGGGACTACCGAAGAATGAACACCGGGGAGCTGTTTTTT. This gives the protein CASSRDYRRMNTGELFF.

The V and J genes are TRBV6-1 and TRBJ2-1; no clear D gene. Germline-derived CDR1 and CDR2 are MNHNS and SASEGT. The CDR3 spans 13 residues. The V and J ends lost 7 bases and 0 bases respectively, with 7 bases between them. Here the CDR3 DNA reads TGTGCCAGCAAAGACGGCTCCTACAATGAGCAGTTCTTC. Amino acids: CASKDGSYNEQFF.

There are a few counts of this clonotype. The rearrangement joins TRBV20-1 to TRBJ2-1; TRBD2 matches at 15 bases. Germline CDR1 reads DFQATT; CDR2 reads SNEGSKA (reference sequence). This CDR3 has 18 residues. Trimming took 4 bases from V and 4 from J; bases not matched to a gene: 11. CDR3 residues: CSATGLAGGPRPYNEQFF. CDR3 DNA: TGCAGTGCTACGGGACTAGCGGGGGGTCCACGACCATACAATGAGCAGTTCTTC.

The chain couples TRBV27 to TRBJ2-5; 7 nucleotides line up with TRBD1. The germline gives CDR1 MNHEY, CDR2 SMNVEV (reference sequence). This CDR3 region has 14 residues. The V segment lost 4 bases and the J segment 5 bases; nucleotides outside the gene matches: 7. CDR3 sequence (DNA): TGTGCCAGCAGTTGGGGACAGTCGATCGAGACCCAGTACTTC. Translated, it gives CASSWGQSIETQYF.

V usage is TRBV15 and J usage is TRBJ2-7; D uncertain. Germline CDR1 and CDR2: LNHNV and YYDKDF (reference sequence). The length of the CDR3 is 19 residues. Trimming took off 0 bases at V and 2 bases at J, with 23 bases between the two ends. CDR3 loop: CATSRERRHTQSRPYEQYF. The CDR3 bases are TGTGCCACCAGCAGAGAGAGGCGACACACACAATCGAGACCCTACGAGCAGTACTTC.

This clonotype was found a few times. The CDR3, as DNA: TGTGCCAGCAGAACCAGCACAGGGGCTGACGCCTACGAGCAGTACTTC. Translating it yields CASRTSTGADAYEQYF. The gene calls are TRBV27 and TRBJ2-7; 7 bases are a match to TRBD1. Germline V gene data show CDR1 as MNHEY and CDR2 as SMNVEV (reference sequence). The CDR3 spans 16 residues. V dropped 6 bases and J dropped 2; count of bases not matched to a gene: 13.

This sequence joins TRBV14 and TRBJ2-1; D not certain. The germline V and J ends were trimmed by 4 bases and 8 bases, with 15 bases remaining between them. CDR1 and CDR2 (germline): SGHDN, FVKESK. This CDR3 contains 14 residues. The CDR3 reads CASSLNFNRDEQFF. CDR3 nucleotide sequence: TGTGCCAGCAGCCTAAATTTTAACCGGGATGAGCAGTTCTTC.

On this clonotype: One end of the junction fails to match germline, which may point to a read error. CDR3 nucleotide sequence: TGTGCCGGCAGTCGTAGGGGGCTAGCGGGGGTAGCCAAAAACATTCAGTACTTC. It codes for CAGSRRGLAGVAKNIQYF. The chain recombines TRBV28 with TRBJ2-4; TRBD2 aligns across 10 bases. Germline assignment: CDR1 MDHEN and CDR2 SYDVKM. There are 18 residues in the CDR3.

This clonotype was seen only a few times. V and J are TRBV29-1 and TRBJ2-3, with D unresolved. Per the germline V gene, CDR1 is SQVTM and CDR2 is ANQGSEA. Trimming removed 5 bases at V and 6 bases at J, with 12 bases between. The CDR3 runs to 12 residues. The CDR3, as DNA: TGCAGCGTTTGCTTGGTCGCGGATACGCAGTATTTT. The encoded protein is CSVCLVADTQYF.

The CDR3 region has the DNA TGTGCCATCAGTGAGCCCCGAGTGAGTCGGCAAGAGACCCAGTACTTC. This codes for CAISEPRVSRQETQYF. The J gene is TRBJ2-5, the V gene TRBV10-3; D is unclear. V lost 2 bases, J lost 2 bases, and 15 bases lay in between. The CDR3 contains 16 residues. The germline V gene encodes CDR1 ENHRY and CDR2 SYGVKD.

This clonotype has more than one count but fewer than ten. The rearrangement uses TRBV20-1 and TRBJ2-1; a possible D gene is TRBD2 (5 bases). The V gene's germline CDR1 is DFQATT and CDR2 SNEGSKA (reference sequence). CDR3 length equals 13 residues. V was clipped by 5 bases and J by 7 bases, with 15 bases between them. The DNA for the CDR3 is TGCAGTGCTCGTCTCCCTGGCGGGAATGAGCAGTTCTTC. It specifies CSARLPGGNEQFF.

The chain is built from TRBV28 and TRBJ2-3; 12 bases line up with TRBD2. CDR3 length equals 15 residues. With 7 bases clipped from V and 8 bases from J, the junction kept 10 bases outside the gene matches. The V gene's germline CDR1 is MDHEN and CDR2 SYDVKM. The CDR3 sequence is CASTPSGGAIGTQYF. Here the CDR3 DNA reads TGTGCCAGCACTCCTAGCGGGGGGGCAATAGGTACGCAGTATTTT.

Written as DNA, the CDR3 is TGTGCCAGCAGTTTAAAGGCTAGCGAGAACACCGGGGAGCTGTTTTTT. Its translation is CASSLKASENTGELFF. The chain is built from TRBV12-3 or TRBV12-4 and TRBJ2-2, with D possibly being TRBD2 (6 bases). The V and J ends lost 2 bases and 1 base respectively, with 11 bases between them. This CDR3 has 16 amino acids.

The chain is built from TRBV13 and TRBJ1-1; a weak D match, TRBD1 (6 bases). The CDR3 covers 16 residues. Between the trimmed V and J ends, which lost 2 bases and 1 base, there was a span of 14 bases. Germline CDR1 and CDR2: PRHDT and FYEKMQ (reference sequence). The CDR3 loop reads CASSLRGGDTNTEAFF. In nucleotides, the CDR3 is TGTGCCAGCAGCTTAAGAGGGGGAGATACGAACACTGAAGCTTTCTTT.

The chain combines TRBV4-1 with TRBJ2-3, with D possibly TRBD2 on 5 matching bases. The CDR3 length is 16 residues. Germline V lookup: CDR1 MGHRA, CDR2 YSYEKL. V was pared by 3 bases and J by 2 bases, with 15 bases between. The CDR3 region has the DNA TGCGCCAGCAGCCACGAGACTATGGGATTCACAGATACGCAGTATTTT. Translation gives CASSHETMGFTDTQYF.

Of note for this clonotype: The junction does not match germline at one end; this may be a read error. The V gene is TRBV20-1, the J gene TRBJ2-5; 8 nucleotides align to TRBD2. Germline V gives CDR1 DFQATT, CDR2 SNEGSKA (reference sequence). The CDR3 covers 15 residues. CDR3 sequence reads: CSARTDAGGQKTQYF. DNA of the CDR3: TGCAGTGCTAGGACAGACGCGGGGGGCCAAAAGACCCAGTACTTC.

This clonotype was seen once. The V call is TRBV20-1, the J call TRBJ1-1; D remains unclear. CDR3 size: 13 residues. Trimming shortened V by 0 bases and J by 2 bases, and 7 bases separated the two germline ends. Germline V CDR1 and CDR2: DFQATT, SNEGSKA (reference sequence). CDR3 sequence (DNA): TGCAGTGCTAGAGATGAGCGAAACACTGAAGCTTTCTTT. This translates into CSARDERNTEAFF.

This clonotype was picked up one time. The chain couples TRBV7-9 to TRBJ1-2; 8 bases agree with TRBD1. The CDR3 extends over 17 amino acids. V lost 3 bases to trimming and J lost 5 bases; unmatched junction nucleotides: 14. CDR1 is SEHNR and CDR2 is FQNEAQ in the germline V gene (reference sequence). This chain's CDR3 is CASSFFAGQGLVYGYTF. The CDR3 DNA is TGTGCCAGCAGCTTTTTCGCAGGACAGGGCTTGGTGTATGGCTACACCTTC.

The rearrangement links TRBV20-1 to TRBJ2-3; TRBD2 matches 11 bases. Trimming took 1 base from V and 2 from J; bases not matched to a gene: 11. CDR1 and CDR2 from the germline V gene are DFQATT and SNEGSKA (reference sequence). This CDR3 spans 18 amino acids. The CDR3 DNA sequence: TGCAGTGCTAGAGGAGGGGTGGGGACTAGCGGAACCACAGATACGCAGTATTTT. Amino acid sequence: CSARGGVGTSGTTDTQYF.

This clonotype has only a few counts. The CDR3 DNA is TGCGCCAGCAGCTTGGCCGTGCCGTCCTACGAGCAGTACTTC. Encoded protein: CASSLAVPSYEQYF. J is TRBJ2-7 and V is TRBV5-1; D not resolved. Looked up from germline, CDR1 is SGHRS and CDR2 is YFSETQ. Trimming took 0 bases from V and 1 from J, leaving 8 bases between them. The length of the CDR3 is 14 residues.

In this sample, this clonotype turned up a few times. The genes are TRBV4-1 and TRBJ1-2, with a weak D call TRBD1 (6 bases). The CDR3 totals 14 residues. The V end lost 6 bases, the J end lost 6 bases, and 17 bases lay between the germline ends. Per the germline V gene, CDR1 is MGHRA and CDR2 is YSYEKL. CDR3 loop: CASRSTTGFDGYTF. The CDR3, as DNA: TGCGCCAGCAGATCAACCACAGGGTTCGATGGCTACACCTTC.

In DNA form, the CDR3 reads TGTGCCAGCAGCCCGAGACTAGCGGCCAATGAGCAGTTCTTC. This encodes CASSPRLAANEQFF. The rearrangement uses TRBV6-5 and TRBJ2-1; 9 nucleotides line up with TRBD2. The CDR3 loop spans 14 amino acids. The ends lost 6 bases at V and 6 bases at J; junction bases unmatched: 6. Germline CDR1 is MNHEY and CDR2 is SVGAGI.

The chain recombines TRBV29-1 with TRBJ2-7, with TRBD2 identical over 8 bases. The V and J ends lost 7 bases and 5 bases, in that order; junction bases with no gene match: 7. This CDR3 comprises 12 residues. Per germline, CDR1 SQVTM and CDR2 ANQGSEA. The CDR3 region is CSAAPGGDEQYF. The CDR3 DNA reads as TGCAGCGCCGCCCCCGGGGGGGACGAGCAGTACTTC.

This chain links TRBV9 with TRBJ2-3; 10 bases are a match to TRBD2. This CDR3 has 16 amino acids. The J segment lost 5 bases and the V segment lost 0 bases, leaving 6 bases of the junction unmatched. Per the germline V gene, CDR1 is SGDLS and CDR2 is YYNGEE. Here the CDR3 reads CASSVEAGGLKDTQYF. In DNA, the CDR3 is TGTGCCAGCAGCGTAGAAGCGGGGGGGCTGAAAGATACGCAGTATTTT.

The chain combines TRBV7-2 with TRBJ1-1; 7 positions agree with TRBD1. Germline CDR1 SGHTA, CDR2 FQGNSA. V dropped 5 bases and J dropped 1; count of bases not matched to a gene: 7. The CDR3 length is 15 residues. This chain's CDR3 is CASSINRGRNTEAFF. CDR3 DNA sequence: TGTGCCAGCAGCATTAACAGGGGTAGGAACACTGAAGCTTTCTTT. The variable domain in full, completed from reference TRBV7-2 and TRBJ1-1, reads GAGVSQSPSNKVTEKGKDVELRCDPISGHTALYWYRQSLGQGLEFLIYFQGNSAPDKSGLPSDRFSAERTGGSVSTLTIQRTQQEDSAVYLCASSINRGRNTEAFFGQGTRLTVV.

This clonotype appeared a few times. CDR3 protein: CASSLDRGLHYGYTF. The CDR3 DNA reads TGTGCCAGCAGCCTGGACAGGGGGCTGCACTATGGCTACACCTTC. The chain combines TRBV4-2 with TRBJ1-2; 11 nucleotides match TRBD1. The trim removed 4 bases at V and 3 bases at J, leaving 4 bases unmatched. Germline loops: CDR1 LGHNA, CDR2 YNFKEQ. The CDR3 loop spans 15 amino acids.

This clonotype was counted ten times or more. Germline and junction disagree at one end, which may indicate a read error. This chain uses TRBV5-1 with TRBJ2-1; D uncertain. CDR1 and CDR2 (germline): SGHRS, YFSETQ. The CDR3 consists of 14 residues. DNA of the CDR3: TGTGCCAGCAGCTTAGGGCAGATTTACAATGAGCAGTTCTTC. It is translated as CASSLGQIYNEQFF.